Sequencing of this T cell receptor beta chain was carried out in a study of shared clonotypes between healthy human individuals. Study results and caveats: Sharing across four donors was highest in naive CD4 (approximately 5%) and lowest in memory CD8 (roughly 0.4%). In having few donors, the study represented limited genetic and exposure-history diversity.

Subsets obtained from CD4+ cells comprised CD45RA+ naive and CD45RA-negative memory cells. An even split of each subset's genomic DNA across several immunoSEQ plates was performed. The data were produced by immunoSEQ multiplex PCR, yet TCRdb's version contains in-frame clones alone and is incomplete. The sample records fewer than 1.8 million clones, around 98.5% being singletons. Turning to this clone: Its matching antigen is unknown.

The CDR3 length is 17 residues. The germline V gene has CDR1 MGHRA and CDR2 YSYEKL. V trimming: 3 bases; J trimming: 1 base; junction bases outside the gene matches: 1. The specimen was naive CD4+ T cells sorted from blood. Described subset: CD45RA+ positively selected. J is TRBJ2-3 and V is TRBV4-1, with 16 bases aligning to TRBD2. This receptor was taken from a young man in good health. The chain's CDR3 is CASSQGTSGRGTDTQYF. In DNA form, the CDR3 reads TGCGCCAGCAGCCAGGGGACTAGCGGGAGGGGCACAGATACGCAGTATTTT.